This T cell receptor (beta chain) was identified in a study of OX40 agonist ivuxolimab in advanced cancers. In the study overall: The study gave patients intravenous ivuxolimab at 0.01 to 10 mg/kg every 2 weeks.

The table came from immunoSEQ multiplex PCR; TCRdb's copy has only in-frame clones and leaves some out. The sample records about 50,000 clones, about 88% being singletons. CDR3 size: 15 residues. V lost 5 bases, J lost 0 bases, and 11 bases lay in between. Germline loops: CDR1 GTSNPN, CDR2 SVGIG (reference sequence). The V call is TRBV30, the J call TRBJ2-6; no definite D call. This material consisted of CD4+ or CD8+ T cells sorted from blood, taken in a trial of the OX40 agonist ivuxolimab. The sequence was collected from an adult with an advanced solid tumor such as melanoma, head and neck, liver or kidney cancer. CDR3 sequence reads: CAWGEQTSGANVLTF. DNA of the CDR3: TGTGCCTGGGGCGAACAGACCTCTGGGGCCAACGTCCTGACTTTC.